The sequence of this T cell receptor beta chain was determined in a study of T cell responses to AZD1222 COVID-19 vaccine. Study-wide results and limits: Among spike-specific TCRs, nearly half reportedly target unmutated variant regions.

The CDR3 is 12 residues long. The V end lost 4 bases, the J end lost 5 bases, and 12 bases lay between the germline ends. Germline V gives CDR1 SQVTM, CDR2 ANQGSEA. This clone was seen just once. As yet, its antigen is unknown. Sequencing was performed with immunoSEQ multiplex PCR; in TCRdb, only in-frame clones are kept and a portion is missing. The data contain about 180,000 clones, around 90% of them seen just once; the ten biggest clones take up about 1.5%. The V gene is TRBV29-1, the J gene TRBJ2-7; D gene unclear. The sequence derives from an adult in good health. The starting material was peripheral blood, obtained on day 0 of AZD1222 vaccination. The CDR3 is CSVVVTQHEQYF. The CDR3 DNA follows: TGCAGCGTTGTGGTAACCCAGCACGAGCAGTACTTC.